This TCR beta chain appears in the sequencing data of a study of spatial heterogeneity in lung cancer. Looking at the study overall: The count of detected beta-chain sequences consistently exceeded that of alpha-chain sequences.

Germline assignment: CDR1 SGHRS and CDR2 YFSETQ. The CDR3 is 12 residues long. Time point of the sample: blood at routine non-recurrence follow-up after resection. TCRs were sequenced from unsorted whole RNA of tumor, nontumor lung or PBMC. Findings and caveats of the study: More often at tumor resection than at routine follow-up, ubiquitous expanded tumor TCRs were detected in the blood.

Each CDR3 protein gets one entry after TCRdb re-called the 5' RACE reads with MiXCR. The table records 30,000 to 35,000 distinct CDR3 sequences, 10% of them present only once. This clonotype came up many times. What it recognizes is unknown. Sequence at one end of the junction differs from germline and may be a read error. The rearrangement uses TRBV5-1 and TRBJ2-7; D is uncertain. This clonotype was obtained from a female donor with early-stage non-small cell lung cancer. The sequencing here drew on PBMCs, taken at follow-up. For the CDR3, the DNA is TGCGCCAGCAGTTTGGCCCGGGCCGAGCAGTACTTC. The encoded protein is CASSLARAEQYF.